This entry is about one TCR beta chain. This clone showed up just once. The antigen it recognizes is unknown. Base quality data are lacking; no much larger clone is found one base away. These data are taken from a study of blood T cell repertoires in COVID-19 (dated by TCRdb to between 2020 and 2021). Regarding the complete study: Samples from collaborators originated in the United States, Italy and Spain and spanned both the acute and convalescent phases of COVID-19. The prospective study material was composed of cDNA or gDNA derived from T cells, B-cell-depleted T cells, or PBMCs. Subjects who had been exposed to COVID-19, were actively infected with it, or had recovered from it provided the deeply sampled blood TCRbeta repertoires that made up the dataset. The repertoires were made available in a free public database intended to serve as a resource for research on the immune response to SARS-CoV-2. Where available, HLA class I and class II types were obtained from metadata supplied by the sample provider rather than from assay-based typing. The sample metadata nearly always contained a de-identified subject ID, COVID-19 status, age in years and sex. Samples were obtained from the ongoing ImmuneRACE study (first 160 participants) and from 1,200 or so subjects provided by 6 global collaborators.

TCRbeta CDR3 regions were amplified from genomic DNA by means of the immunoSEQ Assay, a bias-controlled multiplex PCR. Regarding the original processing steps: Within the assay, amplification of reference gene primers was used to estimate how many nucleated cells each sample contained. Sequence reads were collapsed and filtered to measure the absolute abundance of every unique TCRbeta CDR3 rearrangement. For each sample, productive Simpson clonality was calculated by taking the square root of Simpson's diversity index across productive rearrangements. Drawn from immuneACCESS, this table holds only the in-frame rearrangements with V and J called that TCRdb kept. Clones are partly lost; checked studies trace under half to an unresolved V gene and leave the rest unexplained. The V and J calls and the clone size are those of that table, but D and trimming were determined from the DNA. The sample records 55,000 to 80,000 clones, approximately 90% of which are singletons. Around 2.5% of the sample rests with the top ten.

Each collaborating institution followed its own protocols to collect whole blood in K2EDTA tubes. For TCRbeta analysis, collaborators shipped samples in one of three forms: frozen whole blood, isolated PBMCs, or DNA extracted from either of those sample types. From the cysteine through the phenylalanine, the CDR3 covers 13 amino acids. This entry keeps only the CDR3 DNA: 39 bases, framed from base 1. V is cut back by 7 bases and J by 2 bases, with 3 bases in the junction unmatched. Based on the germline V gene (reference sequence), the CDR1 and CDR2 sequences are MNHEY and SMNVEV. General findings and caveats noted by the study authors: The quantity of clinical and demographic metadata differed by source and by participant and was supplied without curation.

This receptor was taken from a man aged 50-59 years with acute or convalescent COVID-19. The sequencing sample was made of peripheral blood. This sequence uses TRBV27 and TRBJ2-7, with 9 bases in between that match TRBD2. CDR3 protein: CASTASGTYEQYF. The DNA reads TGTGCCAGCACCGCTAGCGGGACCTACGAGCAGTACTTC.